Listed below are T cell receptor beta chains from one sample, sequenced in a study of shared clonotypes between healthy human individuals. Using immunoSEQ multiplex PCR, the repertoire was profiled, and TCRdb retains in-frame clones only, with some absent. The data hold 1 million to 1.2 million clones, with 70% to 85% observed a single time. Sequencing was done on a sample of memory CD4+ T cells from PBMCs. The source of these receptors is a young man in good health. Some clones in this sample may be carry-over from other donors' samples. Both conserved end residues are part of each CDR3. A D gene is named only where the DNA matches it firmly. The listing skips clone size in some rows; elsewhere it reads once, few, many or a size class.

j_call	v_call	d_call	clone_size	cdr3_aa	cdr3_nt
TRBJ2-7	TRBV29-1	TRBD2	NA	CSVAGLAGNEQYF	TGCAGCGTAGCGGGACTAGCGGGAAACGAGCAGTACTTC
TRBJ2-1	TRBV25-1	NA	NA	CASSYRTAGTYNEQFF	TGTGCCAGCAGTTATAGGACAGCGGGAACCTACAATGAGCAGTTCTTC
TRBJ2-1	TRBV29-1	TRBD1	few	CSAPGQYNEQFF	TGCAGCGCCCCGGGACAGTACAATGAGCAGTTCTTC
TRBJ1-2	TRBV19	NA	few	CASSMGAYGGNNYGYTF	TGTGCCAGTAGTATGGGGGCCTACGGAGGAAATAACTATGGCTACACCTTC
TRBJ2-7	TRBV7-9	TRBD2	NA	CASSLTGTSIGEQYF	TGTGCCAGCAGCTTAACCGGGACTAGCATCGGCGAGCAGTACTTC
TRBJ2-1	TRBV14	NA	NA	CASSPSYPGGAVFF	TGTGCCAGCAGCCCCTCGTACCCCGGGGGCGCCGTCTTCTTC
TRBJ2-7	TRBV28	TRBD2	NA	CASKLSQRGSYEQYF	TGTGCCAGCAAACTCTCCCAGCGGGGATCCTACGAGCAGTACTTC
TRBJ2-5	TRBV19	TRBD2	NA	CASSTQLAGGHQTQYF	TGTGCCAGTAGTACGCAGCTAGCGGGAGGGCATCAGACCCAGTACTTC
TRBJ2-3	TRBV28	TRBD1	NA	CASSLFYRGRTDTQYF	TGTGCCAGCAGTTTATTCTACAGGGGAAGGACAGATACGCAGTATTTT
TRBJ2-5	TRBV21-1	NA	NA	CASSKFPPGLAGLYQETQYF	TGTGCCAGCAGCAAATTTCCCCCCGGGCTAGCGGGATTGTACCAAGAGACCCAGTACTTC
TRBJ2-7	TRBV28	TRBD1	NA	CASSTQGGAQYF	TGTGCCAGCAGTACCCAAGGGGGCGCACAGTACTTC
TRBJ2-7	TRBV7-8	NA	NA	CASSLVDGYEQYF	TGTGCCAGCAGCTTAGTTGACGGCTACGAGCAGTACTTC
TRBJ2-5	TRBV10-3	TRBD2	few	CAISGAGDEETQYF	TGTGCCATCAGTGGGGCGGGAGACGAAGAGACCCAGTACTTC
TRBJ1-6	TRBV30	TRBD1	few	CAWSPTGQQNSPLHF	TGTGCCTGGAGTCCAACGGGACAGCAGAATTCACCCCTCCACTTT
TRBJ2-3	TRBV5-1	NA	NA	CASSSGPTDTQYF	TGCGCCAGCAGCTCAGGACCTACAGATACGCAGTATTTT
TRBJ2-4	TRBV19	NA	once	CASSYTGGPKNIQYF	TGTGCCAGTAGTTATACTGGCGGGCCCAAAAACATTCAGTACTTC
TRBJ2-2	TRBV5-1	NA	NA	CASSFTGIRAGELFF	TGCGCCAGCAGTTTTACAGGGATTAGGGCCGGGGAGCTGTTTTTT
TRBJ2-7	TRBV9	TRBD2	NA	CASSGAVGLAGEQYF	TGTGCCAGCAGCGGCGCCGTGGGACTAGCGGGAGAGCAGTACTTC
TRBJ2-5	TRBV11-2	NA	NA	CASSPVGEGETQYF	TGTGCCAGCAGCCCCGTGGGGGAAGGAGAGACCCAGTACTTC
TRBJ2-1	TRBV5-4	NA	NA	CASSPSAGSLNNEQFF	TGTGCCAGCAGCCCCTCAGCGGGCTCACTAAACAATGAGCAGTTCTTC
TRBJ1-2	TRBV27	NA	NA	CASSSGTDPYGYTF	TGTGCCAGCAGTTCGGGGACCGACCCCTATGGCTACACCTTC
TRBJ2-1	TRBV29-1	TRBD2	NA	CSVETSGYNEQFF	TGCAGCGTTGAGACTAGCGGTTACAATGAGCAGTTCTTC
TRBJ2-1	TRBV6-1	TRBD1	NA	CASSNRGSYNEQFF	TGTGCCAGCAGCAACAGGGGCTCCTACAATGAGCAGTTCTTC
TRBJ2-3	TRBV7-9	TRBD1	NA	CASSSGQGDTDTQYF	TGTGCCAGCAGCTCGGGACAGGGAGACACAGATACGCAGTATTTT
TRBJ1-1	TRBV7-9	NA	few	CASRRTSGNTEAFF	TGTGCCAGCAGGAGAACTTCGGGGAACACTGAAGCTTTCTTT
TRBJ1-2	TRBV28	NA	NA	CASSLSGPANYGYTF	TGTGCCAGCAGTTTATCAGGGCCAGCTAACTATGGCTACACCTTC
TRBJ1-2	TRBV19	NA	NA	CASSRDLNYGYTF	TGTGCCAGTAGTAGAGACCTTAACTATGGCTACACCTTC
TRBJ2-1	TRBV18	TRBD1	NA	CASSPTGTGGRNEQFF	TGTGCCAGCTCACCGACCGGGACAGGGGGTAGGAATGAGCAGTTCTTC
TRBJ2-1	TRBV7-9	TRBD2	NA	CASSLDRLAGERNEQFF	TGTGCCAGCAGCTTAGATAGGCTAGCGGGAGAGAGGAATGAGCAGTTCTTC
TRBJ2-2	TRBV5-1	NA	NA	CASSLDTSPNTGELFF	TGCGCCAGCAGCTTGGATACTTCCCCGAACACCGGGGAGCTGTTTTTT
TRBJ2-5	TRBV11-2	NA	NA	CASSSVRGRQETQYF	TGTGCCAGCAGCTCAGTTAGGGGGAGACAAGAGACCCAGTACTTC
TRBJ2-1	TRBV19	NA	NA	CASSIRLARHNEQFF	TGTGCCAGTAGTATAAGGCTAGCGAGACACAATGAGCAGTTCTTC
TRBJ2-1	TRBV7-3	TRBD1	NA	CASSRTGEQFF	TGTGCCAGCAGCAGGACAGGGGAGCAGTTCTTC
TRBJ2-6	TRBV28	NA	NA	CASRLPSGANVLTF	TGTGCCAGCAGACTGCCCTCTGGGGCCAACGTCCTGACTTTC
TRBJ2-7	TRBV9	NA	NA	CASSESPGVEYYEQYF	TGTGCCAGCAGCGAGTCGCCCGGGGTTGAGTACTACGAGCAGTACTTC
TRBJ2-2	TRBV28	NA	NA	CASSPPGFSDTGELFF	TGTGCCAGCAGTCCCCCAGGGTTCAGCGACACCGGGGAGCTGTTTTTT
TRBJ1-1	TRBV7-9	NA	few	CASSLSANTEAFF	TGTGCCAGCAGCTTATCTGCGAACACTGAAGCTTTCTTT
TRBJ2-7	TRBV10-3	TRBD2	NA	CAISPGLAGKLYEQYF	TGTGCCATCAGTCCCGGACTAGCGGGAAAACTTTACGAGCAGTACTTC
TRBJ2-3	TRBV5-1	TRBD1	NA	CASSLTGQGSNSDTQYF	TGCGCCAGCAGCCTAACCGGACAGGGCTCGAATTCCGATACGCAGTATTTT
TRBJ1-2	TRBV28	NA	NA	CASGDSVANYGYTF	TGTGCCAGCGGCGACAGTGTAGCTAACTATGGCTACACCTTC